The 21 T cell receptor beta chains in this list originate from one sample, sequenced in a study of blood T cell repertoires in COVID-19. Measured with immunoSEQ multiplex PCR; TCRdb has only the in-frame clones, and not every one. The sample has approximately 140,000 clones, approximately 90% seen once. The sample taken for sequencing was peripheral blood. These receptor sequences come from a woman aged 60-75 years with active or convalescent COVID-19.

The V call is TRBV30, the J call TRBJ2-2, with D perhaps matching TRBD1 (5 bases). V was clipped by 1 base and J by 0 bases, with 12 bases between them. Germline V gene sequence: CDR1 GTSNPN, CDR2 SVGIG (reference sequence). The CDR3 consists of 16 residues. CDR3 DNA: TGTGCCTGGAGTGGGGGCAGGGCTACGAACACCGGGGAGCTGTTTTTT. Its translation is CAWSGGRATNTGELFF.

The rearrangement links TRBV19 to TRBJ1-5; tentatively, D is TRBD1 (5 bases). The CDR3 is 13 residues long. The germline V gene encodes CDR1 LNHDA and CDR2 SQIVND (reference sequence). The V end lost 3 bases, the J end lost 9 bases, and 12 bases lay between the germline ends. CDR3 region: CASSMGQGSPQHF. The CDR3 DNA follows: TGTGCCAGTAGTATGGGGCAGGGATCGCCCCAGCATTTT.

The V and J genes are TRBV7-2 and TRBJ2-1; 7 nucleotides agree with TRBD2. The CDR3 is made up of 16 amino acids. V lost 1 base and J lost 4; bases outside the gene matches: 7. The germline gives CDR1 SGHTA, CDR2 FQGNSA. The CDR3 here is CASSLVPGRVYNEQFF. The DNA for the CDR3 is TGTGCCAGCAGCTTAGTACCAGGGAGGGTTTACAATGAGCAGTTCTTC. The whole variable domain, remainder taken from reference TRBV7-2 and TRBJ2-1, is GAGVSQSPSNKVTEKGKDVELRCDPISGHTALYWYRQSLGQGLEFLIYFQGNSAPDKSGLPSDRFSAERTGGSVSTLTIQRTQQEDSAVYLCASSLVPGRVYNEQFFGPGTRLTVL.

The chain combines TRBV11-2 with TRBJ2-7, with D perhaps TRBD2 (5 bases). CDR1 is SGHAT and CDR2 is FQNNGV in the germline V gene. The V end lost 1 base, the J end lost 5 bases, and 9 bases lay between the germline ends. The CDR3 consists of 13 residues. The CDR3 bases are TGTGCCAGCAGCTTAGGTGAGACTAACGAGCAGTACTTC. Its protein is CASSLGETNEQYF.

The V and J genes are TRBV7-3 and TRBJ2-1, with TRBD2 matching 7 bases. Germline-derived CDR1 and CDR2 are SGHTA and FQGTGA. The junction had 4 bases not matched to a gene; V was cut back by 5 bases and J by 0 bases. This CDR3 is built from 15 residues. The CDR3 DNA reads as TGTGCCAGCAGCGTCGGGGGGAGCTCCTACAATGAGCAGTTCTTC. Translation: CASSVGGSSYNEQFF.

This chain links TRBV19 with TRBJ1-1, with D tentatively TRBD1 (5 bases). Germline V gives CDR1 LNHDA, CDR2 SQIVND (reference sequence). The CDR3 totals 14 residues. Trimming took 4 bases from V and 1 from J, leaving 10 bases between them. CDR3 amino acids: CASSKNTGNTEAFF. CDR3 DNA sequence: TGTGCCAGTAGTAAGAACACAGGGAACACTGAAGCTTTCTTT.

V and J are TRBV10-3 and TRBJ1-5; 8 positions agree with TRBD1. The germline V gene has CDR1 ENHRY and CDR2 SYGVKD. Losses at the gene ends were 2 bases for V and 6 bases for J; bases not matched to a gene: 3. The CDR3 is made up of 14 amino acids. This CDR3 reads CAISEGQGPQPQHF. The CDR3 region has the DNA TGTGCCATCAGTGAGGGACAGGGCCCTCAGCCCCAGCATTTT.

The V and J genes are TRBV15 and TRBJ2-7; 13 bases are a match to TRBD2. Germline values: CDR1 LNHNV, CDR2 YYDKDF (reference sequence). The CDR3 consists of 15 residues. V was pared by 9 bases and J by 0 bases, with 5 bases of the junction left unmatched. The CDR3 DNA is TGTGCCACTCGACGGACTAGCGGGAGCTCCTACGAGCAGTACTTC. Translation: CATRRTSGSSYEQYF.

The chain recombines TRBV5-6 with TRBJ2-7, with 8 positions matching TRBD1. This CDR3 contains 13 residues. V lost 4 bases to trimming and J lost 2 bases; unmatched junction nucleotides: 2. Germline CDR1 SGHDT, CDR2 YYEEEE. CDR3 bases: TGTGCCAGCAGCAAGACAGGGGCCTACGAGCAGTACTTC. This encodes CASSKTGAYEQYF.

The chain recombines TRBV9 with TRBJ1-2; 10 bases map to TRBD1. CDR3 length equals 12 residues. With V trimmed by 5 bases and J by 8 bases, 3 bases remained unmatched. Germline-derived CDR1 and CDR2 are SGDLS and YYNGEE. CDR3 loop: CASSGQGVGYTF. CDR3 coding DNA: TGTGCCAGCAGTGGACAGGGGGTAGGCTACACCTTC. The full variable domain, with the rest looked up from reference TRBV9 and TRBJ1-2, is DSGVTQTPKHLITATGQRVTLRCSPRSGDLSVYWYQQSLDQGLQFLIQYYNGEERAKGNILERFSAQQFPDLHSELNLSSLELGDSALYFCASSGQGVGYTFGSGTRLTVV.

The V gene is TRBV6-5, the J gene TRBJ1-3; TRBD1 aligns across 7 bases. J was trimmed by 0 bases and V by 8 bases; bases with no gene match: 7. Germline loops: CDR1 MNHEY, CDR2 SVGAGI. The CDR3 is 15 amino acids. This chain's CDR3 is CASGERTGSGNTIYF. The CDR3, as DNA: TGTGCCAGCGGGGAGCGGACAGGCTCTGGAAACACCATATATTTT.

V is TRBV19 and J is TRBJ2-3, with 9 bases matching TRBD1. The CDR3 extends over 18 amino acids. Trimming at V came to 1 base and at J to 4 bases, leaving 12 bases not matched to a gene. Germline V lookup: CDR1 LNHDA, CDR2 SQIVND (reference sequence). This CDR3 is CASSIGNTGGRRADTQYF. CDR3 coding DNA: TGTGCCAGTAGTATAGGTAACACAGGGGGCAGGAGGGCAGATACGCAGTATTTT.

The chain uses TRBV18 and TRBJ1-1, with D possibly matching TRBD1 (5 bases). The germline CDR1 and CDR2 sequences are KGHSH and LQKENI. The CDR3 is 16 amino acids. V lost 2 bases, J lost 0 bases, and 13 bases lay in between. Written as DNA, the CDR3 is TGTGCCAGCTCACCATCGGGACTCGACTTGAACACTGAAGCTTTCTTT. This translates into CASSPSGLDLNTEAFF.

The J gene is TRBJ1-2, the V gene TRBV6-5; D is undetermined. Looked up from germline, CDR1 is MNHEY and CDR2 is SVGAGI. CDR3 length: 13 residues. The ends were cut back, 6 bases at V and 3 bases at J, with 11 bases in the middle. The chain's CDR3 is CASSLARDYGYTF. Written as DNA, the CDR3 is TGTGCCAGCAGCCTAGCTAGAGACTATGGCTACACCTTC.

The chain is built from TRBV3-1 (or the pseudogene TRBV3-2) and TRBJ2-7, with a weak D call TRBD1 (5 bases). V shed 1 base and J shed 6 bases, with 16 bases lying between them. Germline CDR1 and CDR2: LGHDT and YNNKEL (reference sequence). There are 15 residues in the CDR3. CDR3 DNA sequence: TGTGCCAGCAGCCAAGGCCCCGGAAGGGGCGGCGAGCAGTACTTC. Translating gives CASSQGPGRGGEQYF.

This chain connects TRBV5-6 to TRBJ1-4; TRBD1 matches 11 bases. CDR1 is SGHDT, CDR2 YYEEEE, per germline. Trimming removed 0 bases from V and 8 bases from J; junction bases left unmatched: 3. The CDR3 totals 15 residues. The CDR3 region has the DNA TGTGCCAGCAGCTTGGCCGGGACAGGGGGAGAAAAACTGTTTTTT. Translation: CASSLAGTGGEKLFF. The variable domain in full, with the rest retrieved from reference TRBV5-6 and TRBJ1-4, is DAGVTQSPTHLIKTRGQQVTLRCSPKSGHDTVSWYQQALGQGPQFIFQYYEEEERQRGNFPDRFSGHQFPNYSSELNVNALLLGDSALYLCASSLAGTGGEKLFFGSGTQLSVL.

The V call is TRBV11-1, the J call TRBJ2-7; the D gene is possibly TRBD1 (7 bases). This CDR3 region has 15 residues. Germline CDR1 reads SGHAT; CDR2 reads FQDESV (reference sequence). The V and J ends lost 5 bases and 5 bases respectively, with 19 bases between them. This CDR3 reads CASSLGGGEVDEQYF. The CDR3 DNA reads as TGTGCCAGCAGCCTAGGGGGCGGGGAAGTCGACGAGCAGTACTTC.

This sequence joins TRBV5-1 and TRBJ1-4; D not certain. Trimming cost V 4 bases and J 5 bases, with 9 bases left between them. Germline CDR1 is SGHRS and CDR2 is YFSETQ. The CDR3 extends over 13 amino acids. CDR3 loop: CASSSSPNEKLFF. In DNA, the CDR3 is TGCGCCAGCAGCAGTAGTCCCAATGAAAAACTGTTTTTT.

This chain joins TRBV19 and TRBJ1-1, with 7 bases fitting TRBD1. Looked up from germline, CDR1 is LNHDA and CDR2 is SQIVND (reference sequence). With V trimmed by 3 bases and J by 1 base, 2 bases remained unmatched. The CDR3 runs 14 residues. For the CDR3, the DNA is TGTGCCAGTAGTATCCCAGGGGGGAACACTGAAGCTTTCTTT. Protein: CASSIPGGNTEAFF.

The chain is built from TRBV5-1 and TRBJ2-3; 7 bases map to TRBD1. Germline V gene data show CDR1 as SGHRS and CDR2 as YFSETQ. The CDR3 is made up of 18 amino acids. The junction had 14 bases not matched to a gene; V was cut back by 2 bases and J by 2 bases. CDR3 sequence: CASSFLGQEMGLTDTQYF. In nucleotides, the CDR3 is TGCGCCAGCAGCTTCCTAGGACAGGAGATGGGCCTCACAGATACGCAGTATTTT.

The V and J genes are TRBV6-2 or TRBV6-3 and TRBJ2-1, with 10 bases that match TRBD2. V lost 6 bases to trimming and J lost 0 bases; unmatched junction nucleotides: 2. Germline CDR1 MNHEY, CDR2 SVGEGT. The CDR3 loop spans 15 amino acids. The CDR3 reads CASSPSGGSYNEQFF. CDR3 sequence (DNA): TGTGCCAGCAGCCCTAGCGGGGGCTCCTACAATGAGCAGTTCTTC.